This T cell receptor (beta chain) was obtained from a study of shared clonotypes between healthy human individuals. Study in general: Sampling drew on donors who were two women and a few men aged 18 to 49.

Trimming at V came to 3 bases and at J to 1 base, leaving 8 bases not matched to a gene. CDR3 length: 16 amino acids. Germline CDR1 is MNHEY and CDR2 is SMNVEV (reference sequence). The table came from immunoSEQ multiplex PCR; TCRdb's copy has only in-frame clones and leaves some out. This table has approximately 640,000 clones, roughly 87% appearing once. This receptor was obtained from a man younger than 35 in good health. Some clones in this sample may be carry-over from other donors' samples. Input material: memory CD8+ T cells from PBMCs. As for subset: CD45RO+ cells pooled with CCR7-negative TemRA cells. The chain is built from TRBV27 and TRBJ2-7, with 8 bases matching TRBD2. This CDR3 reads CASSFSIGTRSYEQYF. CDR3 sequence (DNA): TGTGCCAGCAGTTTCTCAATCGGGACTAGGTCCTACGAGCAGTACTTC.